The 18 T cell receptor beta chains listed next were all sequenced from one sample in a study of shared clonotypes between healthy human individuals. The naive CD8 subset, CD45RO-negative cells positively selected for CCR7, excluded terminally differentiated effector memory CD45RA+ cells. Assay used: immunoSEQ multiplex PCR; TCRdb lists only in-frame clones, some missing. The table records about 2.1 million clones, 93% of them present only once. Sample: naive CD8+ T cells from PBMCs. The receptors come from a man aged 18 to 30 in good health. Some clones in this sample may be carry-over from other donors' samples.

The chain combines TRBV9 with TRBJ2-1, with 7 nucleotides matching TRBD1. V lost 3 bases to trimming and J lost 3 bases; unmatched junction nucleotides: 9. CDR1 and CDR2 from the germline V gene are SGDLS and YYNGEE. The CDR3 extends over 16 amino acids. The CDR3 protein is CASSARTGFFYNEQFF. For the CDR3, the DNA is TGTGCCAGCAGCGCCCGGACAGGCTTTTTCTACAATGAGCAGTTCTTC. Using reference TRBV9 and TRBJ2-1 for the parts outside the CDR3, the full variable domain is DSGVTQTPKHLITATGQRVTLRCSPRSGDLSVYWYQQSLDQGLQFLIQYYNGEERAKGNILERFSAQQFPDLHSELNLSSLELGDSALYFCASSARTGFFYNEQFFGPGTRLTVL.

The chain couples TRBV10-1 to TRBJ1-1; no firm D call. Trimming removed 5 bases at V and 4 bases at J, with 8 bases between. Germline CDR1 and CDR2: WNHNN and SYGVQD (reference sequence). CDR3 size: 12 residues. The chain's CDR3 is CASSRGSTEAFF. The CDR3 coding sequence is TGCGCCAGCAGTCGAGGTTCCACTGAAGCTTTCTTT.

V usage is TRBV7-9 and J usage is TRBJ1-2; D is unclear. The V gene's germline CDR1 is SEHNR and CDR2 FQNEAQ (reference sequence). CDR3 length equals 13 residues. Trimming left V 8 bases short and J 6 bases short, with 16 bases between. CDR3 DNA sequence: TGTGCCAGCGAGCGGGAACCCGGGGATGGCTACACCTTC. This gives the protein CASEREPGDGYTF.

Only one count was recorded for this clone. The rearrangement links TRBV6-1 to TRBJ2-6, with D possibly TRBD2 on 7 matching bases. Looked up from germline, CDR1 is MNHNS and CDR2 is SASEGT. The germline V and J ends were trimmed by 5 bases and 0 bases, with 29 bases remaining between them. The CDR3 has 22 amino acids. CDR3 residues: CASSKGGGHLNLIRSGANVLTF. In nucleotides, the CDR3 is TGTGCCAGCAGTAAAGGGGGGGGCCACCTCAATTTGATACGCTCTGGGGCCAACGTCCTGACTTTC.

The rearrangement joins TRBV7-8 to TRBJ2-1, with TRBD1 matching 8 bases. The CDR3 sequence is 17 residues long. Losses at the gene ends were 1 base for V and 4 bases for J; bases not matched to a gene: 9. Germline V gene lookup returns CDR1 SGHVS and CDR2 FQNEAQ. The CDR3 DNA follows: TGTGCCAGCAGCTTAGTAGCCCCAGGGGGCTATTACAATGAGCAGTTCTTC. The encoded protein is CASSLVAPGGYYNEQFF.

The chain has TRBV12-2 and TRBJ1-1; no DNA check was done on the table's D call, TRBD1. TRBV12-2 corresponds to a pseudogene. This CDR3 is 20 amino acids long. CDR3 coding DNA: TGTGCAAGTCGCTTAGGTTGCCCAGACGCAACCCAGGGGATGAACACTGAAGCTTTCTTT. Protein sequence: CASRLGCPDATQGMNTEAFF.

The chain carries TRBV7-9 and TRBJ2-1, with TRBD2 matching over 7 bases. The J segment lost 9 bases and the V segment lost 5 bases, leaving 10 bases of the junction unmatched. This CDR3 is 14 amino acids long. Germline V gene lookup returns CDR1 SEHNR and CDR2 FQNEAQ (reference sequence). CDR3 loop: CASSPNLGRGEQFF. CDR3 nucleotide sequence: TGTGCCAGCAGCCCAAACCTGGGGAGGGGTGAGCAGTTCTTC.

The chain carries TRBV11-2 and TRBJ1-1, with D uncertain. Between the trimmed V and J ends, which lost 3 bases and 0 bases, there was a span of 11 bases. CDR1 is SGHAT and CDR2 is FQNNGV in the germline V gene. The CDR3 runs 15 residues. The CDR3, as DNA: TGTGCCAGCAGCTTTTCCCGGTCTTTGAACACTGAAGCTTTCTTT. Its protein is CASSFSRSLNTEAFF.

The genes are TRBV5-5 and TRBJ2-5; no firm D call. CDR3 length: 14 amino acids. Germline V gene data show CDR1 as SGHKS and CDR2 as YYEKEE (reference sequence). V was trimmed by 5 bases and J by 4 bases, leaving 15 bases between them. Here the CDR3 reads CASRPEFMIETQYF. The CDR3 DNA follows: TGTGCCAGCAGACCAGAATTCATGATAGAGACCCAGTACTTC.

The chain is built from TRBV5-4 and TRBJ2-5, with D perhaps being TRBD1 or TRBD2 (5 bases each). Deletions cut 3 bases from V and 5 bases from J, with 20 bases between. Germline V gives CDR1 SGHNT, CDR2 YYREEE (reference sequence). This CDR3 spans 16 amino acids. The CDR3 DNA reads TGTGCCAGCAGCTATTCAGGAACCGGGGCCGGGGAGACCCAGTACTTC. Protein: CASSYSGTGAGETQYF.

The genes are TRBV19 and TRBJ2-4; 7 nucleotides match TRBD2. The CDR3 consists of 19 residues. Looked up from germline, CDR1 is LNHDA and CDR2 is SQIVND (reference sequence). Trimming cost V 4 bases and J 1 base; bases outside gene matches: 16. CDR3 sequence reads: CASSNSPPHRGGAKNIQYF. CDR3 bases: TGTGCCAGTAGTAATTCCCCTCCGCATCGGGGAGGGGCCAAAAACATTCAGTACTTC.

This sequence joins TRBV19 and TRBJ2-3, with TRBD2 matching over 10 bases. V lost 5 bases to trimming and J lost 4 bases; unmatched junction nucleotides: 6. From germline, CDR1 is LNHDA and CDR2 SQIVND (reference sequence). The CDR3 contains 15 residues. CDR3 DNA sequence: TGTGCCAGTAGTCCCCGGCTAGCGGGGGCAGATACGCAGTATTTT. As protein: CASSPRLAGADTQYF.

This clone was counted once. CDR3 DNA sequence: TGTGCCACCAGCAGTCTCCCCTTTAGGTCTAATGAAAAACTGTTTTTT. This encodes CATSSLPFRSNEKLFF. The rearrangement uses TRBV15 and TRBJ1-4; D unresolved. The CDR3 is 16 amino acids. CDR1 is LNHNV, CDR2 YYDKDF, per germline (reference sequence). The V gene lost 3 bases and the J gene lost 3 bases, with 14 bases spanning the gap.

V and J are TRBV4-3 and TRBJ1-4; 7 positions match TRBD1. V dropped 4 bases and J dropped 1; count of bases not matched to a gene: 6. The germline V gene encodes CDR1 LGHNA and CDR2 YSLEER. CDR3 length equals 16 residues. The CDR3 protein is CASSRDREGTNEKLFF. Written as DNA, the CDR3 is TGCGCCAGCAGCCGCGACAGGGAAGGAACTAATGAAAAACTGTTTTTT.

This chain links TRBV19 with TRBJ2-1, with 10 positions matching TRBD2. CDR3 length equals 17 residues. Germline loops: CDR1 LNHDA, CDR2 SQIVND (reference sequence). Unmatched junction bases numbered 9, after V lost 3 bases and J lost 4 bases. In DNA form, the CDR3 reads TGTGCCAGTAGTATTAGCTGGACTAGCGGAATTTACAATGAGCAGTTCTTC. Translation: CASSISWTSGIYNEQFF.

V usage is TRBV28 and J usage is TRBJ2-1; 8 bases fit TRBD2. The ends lost 1 base at V and 0 bases at J; junction bases unmatched: 5. In germline, CDR1 is MDHEN, CDR2 SYDVKM. This CDR3 spans 17 amino acids. In DNA, the CDR3 is TGTGCCAGCAGTTTATCGGCAAGCGGGAGCTCCTACAATGAGCAGTTCTTC. It yields the protein CASSLSASGSSYNEQFF.

The gene calls are TRBV5-1 and TRBJ1-2, with 7 bases aligning to TRBD1. Germline values: CDR1 SGHRS, CDR2 YFSETQ. There are 13 residues in the CDR3. The ends lost 4 bases at V and 5 bases at J; junction bases unmatched: 5. Here the CDR3 reads CASSEGGGYGYTF. The CDR3 DNA sequence: TGCGCCAGCAGCGAAGGGGGCGGATATGGCTACACCTTC.

The chain is built from TRBV25-1 and TRBJ1-2, with D possibly TRBD1 on 5 matching bases. Trimming took 3 bases from V and 4 from J, leaving 24 bases between them. The CDR3 has 18 residues. The germline CDR1 and CDR2 sequences are MGHDK and SYGVNS. The CDR3 is CASSDGAVLGQRGYGYTF. Written as DNA, the CDR3 is TGTGCCAGCAGTGACGGGGCGGTGTTGGGCCAAAGAGGCTATGGCTACACCTTC.